These 15 T cell receptor beta chains were all obtained from the same sample, sequenced in a study of T cells in Graves' hyperthyroidism and ophthalmopathy. TCR beta CDR3 region amplification was performed from RNA transcripts. Using the HTBI primer set, a first-round RT-PCR was run on the TCR CDR3. A single record per CDR3 protein comes from TCRdb applying MiXCR to the multiplex PCR reads. Here the sample spans about 660,000 distinct CDR3 sequences, 45% being singletons. What was sequenced was peripheral blood or thyroid tissue (not recorded which). These receptors came from an adult man with Graves' disease, either hyperthyroidism or ophthalmopathy (not recorded which).

This chain links TRBV2 with TRBJ1-2, with 8 bases fitting TRBD1. Per germline, CDR1 SNHLY and CDR2 FYNNEI. The CDR3 runs 14 residues. Trimming cost V 5 bases and J 8 bases; bases outside gene matches: 10. CDR3 nucleotides: TGTGCCAGCAGTCACGGGACAGGCGGGAGCGGCTACACCTTC. Its protein product is CASSHGTGGSGYTF. The whole variable domain, filled in from reference TRBV2 and TRBJ1-2, reads EPEVTQTPSHQVTQMGQEVILRCVPISNHLYFYWYRQILGQKVEFLVSFYNNEISEKSEIFDDQFSVERPDGSNFTLKIRSTKLEDSAMYFCASSHGTGGSGYTFGSGTRLTVV.

This rearrangement joins TRBV16 to TRBJ2-7; maybe TRBD1 (6 bases). V lost 2 bases to trimming and J lost 6 bases, with 11 bases between them. CDR1 is KGHSY and CDR2 is FQNENV in the germline V gene. The CDR3 is 13 residues long. DNA of the CDR3: TGTGCCAGCAGCCAAGGGCAGGGGCTCGAGCAGTACTTC. Its translation is CASSQGQGLEQYF.

Remarks on this clonotype: At one end the junction does not follow the germline gene, possibly because of a read error. The chain employs TRBV5-1 and TRBJ1-3; D remains unclear. This CDR3 has 17 residues. Germline V gene sequence: CDR1 SGHRS, CDR2 YFSETQ. Here the CDR3 reads CASSFPLAGWSGNTIYF. For the CDR3, the DNA is TGTGCCAGCAGCTTCCCTCTGGCAGGCTGGTCGGGAAACACCATATATTTT.

This clonotype was picked up many times. This chain links TRBV20-1 with TRBJ2-7; 7 bases map to TRBD1. The CDR3 runs to 14 residues. V lost 1 base to trimming and J lost 0 bases; unmatched junction nucleotides: 3. CDR1 DFQATT and CDR2 SNEGSKA come from the germline V gene (reference sequence). CDR3 bases: TGCAGTGCTAGAGGGCGACAGGGCTCCTACGAGCAGTACTTC. Its protein is CSARGRQGSYEQYF.

This rearrangement joins TRBV7-8 to TRBJ1-5; 9 nucleotides match TRBD1. Losses at the gene ends were 0 bases for V and 7 bases for J; bases not matched to a gene: 13. The CDR3 contains 18 residues. Per the germline V gene, CDR1 is SGHVS and CDR2 is FQNEAQ. In DNA form, the CDR3 reads TGTGCCAGCAGCTTAGCGGGGGTCGGGACAGGGACGGGGCAGCCCCAGCATTTT. This sequence encodes CASSLAGVGTGTGQPQHF.

The chain joins TRBV7-9 to TRBJ1-2; unclear D gene. The CDR3 has 13 residues. The V gene lost 6 bases and the J gene lost 6 bases, with 14 bases spanning the gap. Germline CDR1 reads SEHNR; CDR2 reads FQNEAQ (reference sequence). The chain's CDR3 is CASSYVWGHGYTF. The CDR3 region has the DNA TGTGCCAGCAGTTACGTTTGGGGTCATGGCTACACCTTC.

This rearrangement joins TRBV20-1 to TRBJ2-6; tentative D call: TRBD2 (5 bases). The germline gives CDR1 DFQATT, CDR2 SNEGSKA (reference sequence). The CDR3 loop spans 15 amino acids. Trimming shortened V by 0 bases and J by 0 bases, and 6 bases separated the two germline ends. The CDR3 spells CSARDRDSGANVLTF. CDR3 coding DNA: TGCAGTGCTAGAGATCGGGACTCTGGGGCCAACGTCCTGACTTTC.

This clonotype was seen ten or more times. The chain uses TRBV10-3 and TRBJ1-6, with D uncertain. V lost 0 bases to trimming and J lost 6 bases, with 12 bases between them. CDR3 length equals 16 residues. The germline gives CDR1 ENHRY, CDR2 SYGVKD. CDR3 sequence reads: CAISESLVTGNSPLHF. The CDR3 coding sequence is TGTGCCATCAGTGAGTCGCTAGTGACGGGTAATTCACCCCTCCACTTT.

The chain employs TRBV6-6 and TRBJ1-4; D might be TRBD1 (5 bases). V shed 4 bases and J shed 8 bases, with 17 bases lying between them. Germline V CDR1 and CDR2: MNHNY, SVGAGI (reference sequence). The CDR3 has 15 amino acids. CDR3 amino acids: CASSFGVGGSEKLFF. In nucleotides, the CDR3 is TGTGCCAGCAGTTTTGGAGTGGGGGGTAGCGAAAAACTGTTTTTT.

As to this clonotype: Relative to the germline gene, one junction end is altered; a read error may explain this. This chain links TRBV5-1 with TRBJ1-1, with D perhaps TRBD1 (6 bases). Looked up from germline, CDR1 is SGHRS and CDR2 is YFSETQ. This CDR3 has 16 residues. For the CDR3, the DNA is TGTGCCAGCAGCTTGCGCGAGGGGGAGGTGAACACTGAAGCTTTCTTT. Encoded protein: CASSLREGEVNTEAFF.

This clonotype was counted only a few times. The chain recombines TRBV15 with TRBJ1-1, with unresolved D. Germline V gene data show CDR1 as LNHNV and CDR2 as YYDKDF (reference sequence). CDR3 length: 15 amino acids. Trimming cost V 0 bases and J 1 base, with 9 bases left between them. The chain's CDR3 is CATSRDIRQNTEAFF. The CDR3 region has the DNA TGTGCCACCAGCAGAGATATCCGGCAGAACACTGAAGCTTTCTTT.

The chain employs TRBV5-6 and TRBJ1-4; possibly TRBD1 for D (6 bases). V dropped 4 bases and J dropped 5 bases, with 15 bases sitting between them. This CDR3 comprises 15 residues. The germline V gene has CDR1 SGHDT and CDR2 YYEEEE. This chain's CDR3 is CASSRQQGPNEKLFF. The CDR3 bases are TGTGCCAGCAGCCGACAACAGGGCCCGAATGAAAAACTGTTTTTT.

This clonotype came up a few times. The J gene is TRBJ2-7, the V gene TRBV24-1; tentatively, D is TRBD2 (6 bases). There are 17 residues in the CDR3. Germline loops: CDR1 KGHDR, CDR2 SFDVKD. The V gene lost 0 bases and the J gene lost 1 base, with 15 bases spanning the gap. Here the CDR3 DNA reads TGTGCCACCAGTGATTTGCCCGGACGGAGGGTGTCCTACGAGCAGTACTTC. Its translation: CATSDLPGRRVSYEQYF.

This chain joins TRBV14 and TRBJ2-5; tentative D call: TRBD1 (6 bases). The V and J ends lost 2 bases and 3 bases respectively, with 13 bases between them. CDR3 size: 15 residues. CDR1 is SGHDN, CDR2 FVKESK, per germline. CDR3 coding DNA: TGTGCCAGCAGCCAATTCCAGGGGATGAAAGAGACCCAGTACTTC. Its protein is CASSQFQGMKETQYF.

This clonotype was recorded many times. The chain uses TRBV20-1 and TRBJ1-6, with 7 bases fitting TRBD1. Per the germline V gene, CDR1 is DFQATT and CDR2 is SNEGSKA (reference sequence). CDR3 size: 17 residues. Trimming removed 0 bases from V and 8 bases from J; junction bases left unmatched: 13. In DNA, the CDR3 is TGCAGTGCTAGAGACTTGAGAGAGGGGGCGATGGATTCACCCCTCCACTTT. It is translated as CSARDLREGAMDSPLHF.